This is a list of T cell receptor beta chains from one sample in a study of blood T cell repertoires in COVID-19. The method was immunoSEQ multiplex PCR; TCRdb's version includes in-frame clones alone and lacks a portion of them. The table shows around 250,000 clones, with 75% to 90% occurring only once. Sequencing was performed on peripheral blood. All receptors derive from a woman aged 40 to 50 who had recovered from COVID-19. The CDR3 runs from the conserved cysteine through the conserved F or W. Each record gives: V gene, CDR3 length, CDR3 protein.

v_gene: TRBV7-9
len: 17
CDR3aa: CASTPGEREGPSYEQYF

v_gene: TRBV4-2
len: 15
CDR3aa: CASSQFGTNSYEQYF

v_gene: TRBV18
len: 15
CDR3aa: CASSPPSLAGDTQYF

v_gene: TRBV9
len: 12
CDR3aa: CASSVDGVVAFF

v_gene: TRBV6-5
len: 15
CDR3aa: CASRQPGQGLNEQFF

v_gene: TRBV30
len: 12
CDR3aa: CAWSGALDTQYF

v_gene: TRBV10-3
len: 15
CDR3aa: CAISGQQGGLDGYTF

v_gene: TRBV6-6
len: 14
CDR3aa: CASSSPSSGSEQFF

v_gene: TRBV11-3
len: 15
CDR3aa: CASSTGDRAGEKLFF

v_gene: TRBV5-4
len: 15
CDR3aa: CASSLSGVGVYEQYF

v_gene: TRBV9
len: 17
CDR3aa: CASSPRTSGPEGETQYF

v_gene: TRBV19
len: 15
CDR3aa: CASSGLQGYQETQYF

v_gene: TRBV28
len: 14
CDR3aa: CASSPQGEDQPQHF

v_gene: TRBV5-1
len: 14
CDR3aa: CASSQSSGYNEQFF

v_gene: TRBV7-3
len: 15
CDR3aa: CASSPAGGAPETQYF

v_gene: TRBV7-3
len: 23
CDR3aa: CASSLTVPRLAGDRGRGQETQYF

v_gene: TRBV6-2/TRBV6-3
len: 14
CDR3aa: CASSWTGSSYEQYF

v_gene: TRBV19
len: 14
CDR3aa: CASSIDDAGPEQFF

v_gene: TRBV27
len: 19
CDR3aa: CASSSWTSGRFSGTGELFF

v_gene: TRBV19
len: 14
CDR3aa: CASSIGDYQETQYF

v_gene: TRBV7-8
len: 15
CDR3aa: CASSFRDSPYNEQFF

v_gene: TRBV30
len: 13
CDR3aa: CAWSVMTSDEQFF

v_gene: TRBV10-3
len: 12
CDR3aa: CAISSEGEPQHF

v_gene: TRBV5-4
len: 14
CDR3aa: CASSFQGAGQPQHF

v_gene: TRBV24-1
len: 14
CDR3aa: CATSEGTGGGKLFF

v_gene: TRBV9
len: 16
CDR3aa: CASSGETRAYQETQYF

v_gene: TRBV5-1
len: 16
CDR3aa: CASSVPSGLATDTQYF

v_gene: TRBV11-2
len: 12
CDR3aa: CASSSGGYGYTF

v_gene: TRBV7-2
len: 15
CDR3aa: CASRLSGRVGNEQFF

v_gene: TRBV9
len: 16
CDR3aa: CASSVGGPGSYNEQFF

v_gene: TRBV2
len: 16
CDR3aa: CASTRSTGGWNTEAFF

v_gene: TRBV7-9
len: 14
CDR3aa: CASSSRQGSYEQYF

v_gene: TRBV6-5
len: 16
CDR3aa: CASSYSAGGRGTEAFF

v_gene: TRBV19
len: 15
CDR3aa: CASSIDGGSTDTQYF

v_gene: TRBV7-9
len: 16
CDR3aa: CASSPRAGVGYNEQFF

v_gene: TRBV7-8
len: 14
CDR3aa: CASSSQWRNQPQHF

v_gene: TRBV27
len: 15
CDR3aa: CASSYSRALNYGYTF

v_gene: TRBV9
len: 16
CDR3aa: CASSQGLAASQETQYF

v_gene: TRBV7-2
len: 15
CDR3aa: CASSSIAGSYNEQFF

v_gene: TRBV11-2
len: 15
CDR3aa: CASTLAGLYQETQYF

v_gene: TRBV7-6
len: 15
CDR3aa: CASSLGLGSTDTQYF

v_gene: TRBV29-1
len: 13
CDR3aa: CSATDRVYETQYF

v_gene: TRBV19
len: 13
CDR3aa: CASSIQGGQPQHF

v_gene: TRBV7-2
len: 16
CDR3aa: CASSLTRLAGTDTQYF

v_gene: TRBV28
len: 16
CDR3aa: CASSTRLGIRSYEQYF

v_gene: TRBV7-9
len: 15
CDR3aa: CASSLEGGIKNIQYF

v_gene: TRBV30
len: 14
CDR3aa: CAWSRGGGVDGYTF

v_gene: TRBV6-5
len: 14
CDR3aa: CASSLLAGDYEQYF

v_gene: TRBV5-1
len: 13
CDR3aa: CASSLTGTDTQYF

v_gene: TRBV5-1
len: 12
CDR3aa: CASSLGADGYTF

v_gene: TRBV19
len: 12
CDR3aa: CATTGGIGELFF

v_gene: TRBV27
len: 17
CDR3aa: CASSLIPLGAGGDTQYF

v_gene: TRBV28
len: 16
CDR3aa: CASSPEGASRGETQYF